A single sample is the source of the 9 T cell receptor beta chains below, sequenced in a study of OX40 agonist ivuxolimab in advanced cancers. This table comes from immunoSEQ multiplex PCR, and its TCRdb copy is limited to in-frame clones, with some not included. The repertoire holds some 94,000 clones, around 90% seen once, with 0.7% to 0.95% in the top ten. Sequenced here: CD4+ or CD8+ T cells sorted from blood, sampled in a trial of the OX40 agonist ivuxolimab. The receptors originated from an adult with an advanced solid tumor such as melanoma, head and neck, liver or kidney cancer.

This clone was found a few times. The rearrangement uses TRBV7-9 and TRBJ1-2; 7 bases match TRBD1. The CDR3 sequence is 12 residues long. Germline V gives CDR1 SEHNR, CDR2 FQNEAQ (reference sequence). The V and J ends lost 5 bases and 5 bases, in that order; junction bases with no gene match: 2. CDR3 DNA: TGTGCCAGCAGCGAGACAGGGTATGGCTACACCTTC. This codes for CASSETGYGYTF. The full variable domain, rest sourced from reference TRBV7-9 and TRBJ1-2, is DTGVSQNPRHKITKRGQNVTFRCDPISEHNRLYWYRQTLGQGPEFLTYFQNEAQLEKSRLLSDRFSAERPKGSFSTLEIQRTEQGDSAMYLCASSETGYGYTFGSGTRLTVV.

This rearrangement joins TRBV5-1 to TRBJ1-5; TRBD1 is a possible D gene (6 bases). Germline CDR1 is SGHRS and CDR2 is YFSETQ. The CDR3 consists of 15 residues. With 4 bases removed from V and 0 bases from J, the gap between germline ends came to 11 bases. The CDR3 region has the DNA TGCGCCAGCAGCATCACAGGGAATAGCAATCAGCCCCAGCATTTT. This gives the protein CASSITGNSNQPQHF.

V usage is TRBV7-9 and J usage is TRBJ2-2; unclear D gene. V was pared by 5 bases and J by 4 bases, with 11 bases between. This CDR3 contains 14 residues. Germline CDR1 reads SEHNR; CDR2 reads FQNEAQ (reference sequence). The CDR3 reads CASSLWISTGELFF. As DNA, the CDR3 is TGTGCCAGCAGCCTTTGGATCAGCACCGGGGAGCTGTTTTTT.

With respect to this clone: A junction boundary mismatches the germline segment, possibly from a read error. The gene calls are TRBV10-3 and TRBJ2-7; TRBD1 agrees at 9 bases. Germline CDR1 reads ENHRY; CDR2 reads SYGVKD. This CDR3 is 13 amino acids long. The CDR3 bases are TGTGCCATCGGAAAACAGGGGGCCAACGAGCAGCACTTC. It codes for CAIGKQGANEQHF.

The chain recombines TRBV7-3 with TRBJ2-1; D could derive from TRBD1 or TRBD2 (6 bases each). Germline loops: CDR1 SGHTA, CDR2 FQGTGA. Trimming left V 5 bases short and J 12 bases short, with 14 bases between. The CDR3 extends over 12 amino acids. This CDR3 reads CASSPGGGRQFF. The CDR3 DNA follows: TGTGCCAGCAGCCCCGGAGGGGGGAGGCAGTTCTTC.

Points on this clone: An end of the junction does not agree with germline; a read error may underlie this. The V call is TRBV7-7, the J call TRBJ2-1; 14 nucleotides line up with TRBD2. Germline V gives CDR1 SSHAT, CDR2 FNYEAQ (reference sequence). The CDR3 has 15 amino acids. The CDR3 sequence is CASSLGLAGADEQFF. For the CDR3, the DNA is TGTGCTAGCAGCTTGGGACTAGCGGGAGCAGATGAGCAGTTCTTC.

The V and J genes are TRBV11-2 and TRBJ2-1, with D possibly matching TRBD2 (5 bases). This CDR3 region has 12 residues. The germline V gene has CDR1 SGHAT and CDR2 FQNNGV. Trimming pared 5 bases from V and 7 bases from J, leaving 9 bases between. In DNA form, the CDR3 reads TGTGCCAGCAGCCCACCGGGGAATGAGCAGTTCTTC. Its protein product is CASSPPGNEQFF.

This clone was picked up a small number of times. The chain uses TRBV28 and TRBJ1-2; the match to TRBD1 covers 7 bases. This CDR3 spans 16 amino acids. V shed 6 bases, J shed 2 bases, and the junction held 12 bases outside the gene matches. Looked up from germline, CDR1 is MDHEN and CDR2 is SYDVKM. CDR3: CASRFPGQPTNYGYTF. The DNA of the CDR3 is TGTGCCAGCAGATTTCCGGGACAGCCAACAAACTATGGCTACACCTTC.

The rearrangement links TRBV11-2 to TRBJ2-1; 9 positions agree with TRBD2. The CDR3 extends over 15 amino acids. V dropped 6 bases and J dropped 2; count of bases not matched to a gene: 5. Germline V CDR1 and CDR2: SGHAT, FQNNGV. CDR3 DNA sequence: TGTGCCAGCAGGGGACTAGCCGCCGCCTACAATGAGCAGTTCTTC. Amino acid sequence: CASRGLAAAYNEQFF.